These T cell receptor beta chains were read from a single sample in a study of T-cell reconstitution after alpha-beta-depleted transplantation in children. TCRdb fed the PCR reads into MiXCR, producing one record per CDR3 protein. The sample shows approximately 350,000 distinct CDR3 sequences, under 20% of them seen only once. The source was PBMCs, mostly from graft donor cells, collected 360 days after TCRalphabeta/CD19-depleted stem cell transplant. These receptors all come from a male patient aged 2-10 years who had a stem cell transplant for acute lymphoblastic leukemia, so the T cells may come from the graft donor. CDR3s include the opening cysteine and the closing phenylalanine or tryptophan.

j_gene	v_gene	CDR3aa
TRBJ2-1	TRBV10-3	CAIRPFPSSYNEQFF
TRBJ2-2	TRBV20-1	CSAQEGAPGELFF
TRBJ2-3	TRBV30	CAWTRQVADTQYF
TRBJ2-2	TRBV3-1	CASSFYRGLDGTGELFF
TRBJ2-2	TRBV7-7	CASSSRGEHRAGELFF
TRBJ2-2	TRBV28	CASSQPGQGAEGELFF
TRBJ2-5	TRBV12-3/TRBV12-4	CASSLTSGRETQYF
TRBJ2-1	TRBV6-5	CASSYIPPVYNEQFF
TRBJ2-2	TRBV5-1	CASSREQAPGELFF
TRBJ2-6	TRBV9	CASSVEKSSGANVLTF
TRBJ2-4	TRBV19	CASSRPGLGSVQYF
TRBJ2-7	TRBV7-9	CASSSPTSGKQYF
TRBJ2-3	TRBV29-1	CSVEDVLAARQYF
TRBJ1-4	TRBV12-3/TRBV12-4	CASSPTGEMSEKLFF
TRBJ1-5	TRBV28	CASSLFGGGTTQPQHF
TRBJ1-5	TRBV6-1	CASPRDRHSNQPQHF
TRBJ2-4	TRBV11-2	CASSLFRGRLNHLAKNIQYF
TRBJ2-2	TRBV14	CASSRWSGSGSTGELFF
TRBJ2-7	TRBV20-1	CSARGSSYEQYF
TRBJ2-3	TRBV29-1	CSVEGVGGPTDTQYF
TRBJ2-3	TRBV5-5	CASSLAVARDTDTQYF
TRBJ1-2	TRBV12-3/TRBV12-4	CASSPRTGWDYGYTF
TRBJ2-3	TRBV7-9	CASSLSKGTDTQYF
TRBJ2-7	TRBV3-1	CASSQVWTGSYEQYF
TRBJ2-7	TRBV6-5	CASSYSALQTGFYEQYF
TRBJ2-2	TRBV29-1	CSVVGGMRTGELFF
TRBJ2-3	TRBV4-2	CASSQGVLMIGGRKRDTQYF
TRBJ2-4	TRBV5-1	CASSFGDQGTKNIQYF
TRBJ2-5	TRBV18	CASSPSGSRETQYF
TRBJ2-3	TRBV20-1	CSAIAGNTDTQYF
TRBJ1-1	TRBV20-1	CSATGIFF
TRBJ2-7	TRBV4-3	CASSRGAGVGLGYEQYF